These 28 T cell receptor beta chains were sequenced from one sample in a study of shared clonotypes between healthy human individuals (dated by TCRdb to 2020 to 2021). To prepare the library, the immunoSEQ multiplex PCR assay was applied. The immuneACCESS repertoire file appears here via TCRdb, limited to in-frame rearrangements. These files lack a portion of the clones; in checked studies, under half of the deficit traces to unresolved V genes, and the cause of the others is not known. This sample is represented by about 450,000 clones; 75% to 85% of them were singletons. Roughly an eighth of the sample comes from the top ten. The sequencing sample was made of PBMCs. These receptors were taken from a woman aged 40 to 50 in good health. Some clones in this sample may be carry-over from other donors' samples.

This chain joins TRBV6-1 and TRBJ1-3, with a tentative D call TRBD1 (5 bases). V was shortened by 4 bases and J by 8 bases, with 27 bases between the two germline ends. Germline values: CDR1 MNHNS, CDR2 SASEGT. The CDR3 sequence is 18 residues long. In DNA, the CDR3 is TGTGCCAGCAGTGCCCGAAAAATCAAAAGGGGAAGGAATGACACCATATATTTT. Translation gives CASSARKIKRGRNDTIYF.

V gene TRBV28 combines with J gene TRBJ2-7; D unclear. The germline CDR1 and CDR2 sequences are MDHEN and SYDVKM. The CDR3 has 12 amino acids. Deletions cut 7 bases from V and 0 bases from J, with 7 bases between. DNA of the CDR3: TGTGCCAGCAAGAAGAGCTCCTACGAGCAGTACTTC. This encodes CASKKSSYEQYF.

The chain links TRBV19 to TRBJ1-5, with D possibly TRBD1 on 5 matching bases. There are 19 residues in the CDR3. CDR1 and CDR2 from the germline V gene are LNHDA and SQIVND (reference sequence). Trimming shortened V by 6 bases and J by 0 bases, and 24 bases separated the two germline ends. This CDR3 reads CASSEGPGRRLYSNQPQHF. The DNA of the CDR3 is TGTGCCAGTAGCGAAGGTCCGGGACGCCGACTCTATAGCAATCAGCCCCAGCATTTT.

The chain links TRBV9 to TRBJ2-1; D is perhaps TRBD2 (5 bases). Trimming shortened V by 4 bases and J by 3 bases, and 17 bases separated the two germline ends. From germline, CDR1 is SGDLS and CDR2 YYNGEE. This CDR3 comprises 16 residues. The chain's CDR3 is CASSPRGSWVYNEQFF. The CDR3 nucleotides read TGTGCCAGCAGCCCCCGGGGTAGTTGGGTCTACAATGAGCAGTTCTTC.

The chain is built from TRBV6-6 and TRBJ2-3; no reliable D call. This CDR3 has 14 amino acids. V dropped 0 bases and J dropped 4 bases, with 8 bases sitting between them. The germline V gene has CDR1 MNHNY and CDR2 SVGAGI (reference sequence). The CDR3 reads CASSYSESSDTQYF. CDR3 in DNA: TGTGCCAGCAGTTACTCTGAGTCTTCAGATACGCAGTATTTT.

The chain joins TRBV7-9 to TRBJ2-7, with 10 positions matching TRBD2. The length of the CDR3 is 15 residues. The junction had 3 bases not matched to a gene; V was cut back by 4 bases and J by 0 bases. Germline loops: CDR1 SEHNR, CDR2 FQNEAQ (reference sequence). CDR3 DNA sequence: TGTGCCAGCAGCTCATCTAGCGGGAGCTCCTACGAGCAGTACTTC. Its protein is CASSSSSGSSYEQYF.

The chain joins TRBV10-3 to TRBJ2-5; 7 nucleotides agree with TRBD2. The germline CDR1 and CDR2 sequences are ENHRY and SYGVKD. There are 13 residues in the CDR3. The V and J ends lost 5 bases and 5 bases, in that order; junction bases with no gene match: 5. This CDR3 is CAISSPGGETQYF. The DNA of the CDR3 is TGTGCCATCAGTTCTCCCGGGGGGGAGACCCAGTACTTC.

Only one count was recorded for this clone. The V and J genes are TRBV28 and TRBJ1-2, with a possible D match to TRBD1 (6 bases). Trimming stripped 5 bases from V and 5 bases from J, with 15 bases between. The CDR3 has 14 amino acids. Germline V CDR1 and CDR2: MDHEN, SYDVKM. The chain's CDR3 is CASSTDRTSYGYTF. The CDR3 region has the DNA TGTGCCAGCAGTACCGACAGGACTTCATATGGCTACACCTTC.

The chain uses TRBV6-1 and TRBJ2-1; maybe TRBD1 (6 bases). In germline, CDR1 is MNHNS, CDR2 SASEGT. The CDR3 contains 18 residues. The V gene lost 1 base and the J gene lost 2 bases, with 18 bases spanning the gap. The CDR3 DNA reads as TGTGCCAGCAGTGAAGGGAGGTTGGGGGCGGGTGCCTACAATGAGCAGTTCTTC. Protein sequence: CASSEGRLGAGAYNEQFF.

The CDR3 region is CASSLGLSTSTDTQYF. The CDR3 DNA sequence: TGTGCCAGCAGCTTAGGACTGAGTACTAGCACAGATACGCAGTATTTT. The chain couples TRBV11-2 to TRBJ2-3; D unresolved. Trimming removed 1 base from V and 0 bases from J, with 11 bases in between. The germline CDR1 and CDR2 sequences are SGHAT and FQNNGV. The CDR3 loop spans 16 amino acids.

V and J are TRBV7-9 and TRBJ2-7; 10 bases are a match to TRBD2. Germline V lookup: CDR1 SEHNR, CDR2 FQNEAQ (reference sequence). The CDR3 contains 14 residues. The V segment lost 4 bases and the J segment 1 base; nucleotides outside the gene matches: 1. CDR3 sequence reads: CASSSLAGSYEQYF. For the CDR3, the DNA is TGTGCCAGCAGCTCACTAGCGGGATCCTACGAGCAGTACTTC.

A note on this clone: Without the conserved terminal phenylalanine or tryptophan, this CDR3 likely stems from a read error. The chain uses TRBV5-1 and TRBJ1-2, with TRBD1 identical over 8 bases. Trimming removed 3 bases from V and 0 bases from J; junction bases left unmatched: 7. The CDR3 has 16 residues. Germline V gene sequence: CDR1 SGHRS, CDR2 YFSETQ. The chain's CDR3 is CASSWGQGAANYGYTL. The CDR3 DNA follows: TGCGCCAGCAGCTGGGGTCAGGGGGCCGCTAACTATGGCTACACCCTC.

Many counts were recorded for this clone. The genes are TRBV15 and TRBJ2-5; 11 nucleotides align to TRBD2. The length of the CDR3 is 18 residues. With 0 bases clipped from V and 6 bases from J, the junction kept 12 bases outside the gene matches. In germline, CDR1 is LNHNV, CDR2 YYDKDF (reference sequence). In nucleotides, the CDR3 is TGTGCCACCAGCAGAGATGGGCTTAGCGGGAGGGCCGGAAAGACCCAGTACTTC. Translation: CATSRDGLSGRAGKTQYF.

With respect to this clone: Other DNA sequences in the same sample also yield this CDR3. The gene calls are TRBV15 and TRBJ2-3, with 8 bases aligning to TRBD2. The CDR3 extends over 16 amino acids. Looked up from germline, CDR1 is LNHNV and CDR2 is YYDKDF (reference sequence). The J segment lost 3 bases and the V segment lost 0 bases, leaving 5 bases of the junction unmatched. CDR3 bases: TGTGCCACCAGCAGAGATCTCAGCGGGAGTACAGATACGCAGTATTTT. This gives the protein CATSRDLSGSTDTQYF.

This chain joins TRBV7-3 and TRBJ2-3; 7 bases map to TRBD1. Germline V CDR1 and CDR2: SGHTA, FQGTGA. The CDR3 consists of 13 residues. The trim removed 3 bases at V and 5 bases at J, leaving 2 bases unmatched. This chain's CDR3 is CASSLRDRDTQYF. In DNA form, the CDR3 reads TGTGCCAGCAGCTTGAGGGACAGAGATACGCAGTATTTT.

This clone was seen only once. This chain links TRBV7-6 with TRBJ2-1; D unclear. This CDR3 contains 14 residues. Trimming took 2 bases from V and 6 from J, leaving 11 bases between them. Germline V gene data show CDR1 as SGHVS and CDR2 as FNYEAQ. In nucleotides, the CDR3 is TGTGCCAGCAGCTTATTGCGAGACGTCAATGAGCAGTTCTTC. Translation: CASSLLRDVNEQFF.

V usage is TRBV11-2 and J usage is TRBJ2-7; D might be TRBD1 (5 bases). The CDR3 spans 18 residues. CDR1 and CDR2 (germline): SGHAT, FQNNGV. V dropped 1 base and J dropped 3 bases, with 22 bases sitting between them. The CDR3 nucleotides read TGTGCCAGCAGCTTAGCTACAGGCGACAGTGCCCCCTACTACGAGCAGTACTTC. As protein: CASSLATGDSAPYYEQYF.

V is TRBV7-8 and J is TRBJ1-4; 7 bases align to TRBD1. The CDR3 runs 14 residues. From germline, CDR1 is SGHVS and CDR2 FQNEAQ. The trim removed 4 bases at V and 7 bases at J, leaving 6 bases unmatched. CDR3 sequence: CASSYDRAAEKLFF. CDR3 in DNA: TGTGCCAGCAGCTATGACAGGGCTGCTGAAAAACTGTTTTTT.

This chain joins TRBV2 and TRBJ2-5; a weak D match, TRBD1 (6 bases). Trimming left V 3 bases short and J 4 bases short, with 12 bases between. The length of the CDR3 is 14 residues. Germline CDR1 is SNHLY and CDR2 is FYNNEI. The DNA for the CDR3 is TGTGCCAGCAGTGAGTTAGGGGGTAGAGAGACCCAGTACTTC. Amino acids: CASSELGGRETQYF.

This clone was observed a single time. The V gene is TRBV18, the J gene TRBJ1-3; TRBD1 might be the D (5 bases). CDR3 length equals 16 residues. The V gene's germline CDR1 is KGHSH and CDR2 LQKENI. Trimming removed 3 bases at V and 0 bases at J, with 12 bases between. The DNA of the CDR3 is TGTGCCAGCTCACCCTCGGGGGAGTACTCTGGAAACACCATATATTTT. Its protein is CASSPSGEYSGNTIYF.

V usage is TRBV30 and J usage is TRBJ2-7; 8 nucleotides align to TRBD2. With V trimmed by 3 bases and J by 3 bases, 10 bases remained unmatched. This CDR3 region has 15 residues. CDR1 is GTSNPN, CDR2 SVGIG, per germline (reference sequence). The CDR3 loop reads CAWRAIAGLNYEQYF. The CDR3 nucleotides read TGTGCCTGGAGAGCAATAGCGGGACTTAACTACGAGCAGTACTTC.

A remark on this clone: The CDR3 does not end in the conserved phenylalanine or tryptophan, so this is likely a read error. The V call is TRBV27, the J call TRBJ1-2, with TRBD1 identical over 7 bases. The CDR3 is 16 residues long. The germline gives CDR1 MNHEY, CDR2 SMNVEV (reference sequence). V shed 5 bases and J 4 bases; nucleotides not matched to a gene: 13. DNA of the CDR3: TGTGCCAGCAGTACAACCGGGACAGTTAAAACCTATGGCTACACCTCC. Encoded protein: CASSTTGTVKTYGYTS.

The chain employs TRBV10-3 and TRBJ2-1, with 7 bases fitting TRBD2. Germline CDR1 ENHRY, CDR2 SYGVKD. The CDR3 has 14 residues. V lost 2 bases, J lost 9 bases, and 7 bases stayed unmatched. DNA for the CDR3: TGTGCCATCAGTGAGGGCGGGAGTGTGGTTGAGCAGTTCTTC. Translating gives CAISEGGSVVEQFF.

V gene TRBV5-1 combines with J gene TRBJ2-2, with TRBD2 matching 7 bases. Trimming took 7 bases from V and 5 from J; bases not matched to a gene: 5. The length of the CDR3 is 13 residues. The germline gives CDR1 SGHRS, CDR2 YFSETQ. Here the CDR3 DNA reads TGCGCCAGCGCCTCCGGGGGGACCGGGGAGCTGTTTTTT. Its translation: CASASGGTGELFF.

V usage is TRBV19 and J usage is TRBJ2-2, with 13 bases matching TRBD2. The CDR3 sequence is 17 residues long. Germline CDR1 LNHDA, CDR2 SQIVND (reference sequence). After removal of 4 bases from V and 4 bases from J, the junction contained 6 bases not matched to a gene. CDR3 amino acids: CASSTPGLAGFTGELFF. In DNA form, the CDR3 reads TGTGCCAGTAGTACACCGGGACTAGCGGGATTCACCGGGGAGCTGTTTTTT.

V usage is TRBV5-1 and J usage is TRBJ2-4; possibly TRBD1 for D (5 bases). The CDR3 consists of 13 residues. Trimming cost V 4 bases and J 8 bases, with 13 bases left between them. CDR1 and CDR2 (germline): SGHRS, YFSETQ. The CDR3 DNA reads TGCGCCAGCAGCCTCACGACAGACGACATTCAGTACTTC. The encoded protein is CASSLTTDDIQYF.

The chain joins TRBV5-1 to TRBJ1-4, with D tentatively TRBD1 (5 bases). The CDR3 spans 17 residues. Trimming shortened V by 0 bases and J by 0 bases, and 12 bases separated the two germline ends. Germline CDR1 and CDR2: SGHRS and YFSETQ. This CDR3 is CASSLGGAGSTNEKLFF. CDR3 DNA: TGCGCCAGCAGCTTGGGAGGGGCAGGGTCAACTAATGAAAAACTGTTTTTT.

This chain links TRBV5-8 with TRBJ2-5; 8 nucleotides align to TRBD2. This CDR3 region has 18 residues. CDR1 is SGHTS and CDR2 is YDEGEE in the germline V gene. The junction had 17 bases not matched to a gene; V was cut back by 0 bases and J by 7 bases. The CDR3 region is CASSLGLYTGGSPGTQYF. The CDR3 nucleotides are TGTGCCAGCAGCTTGGGCCTCTACACGGGAGGGTCCCCGGGGACCCAGTACTTC.